A single sample is the source of the 20 T cell receptor beta chains below, sequenced in a study of CD8 T cells in Susac syndrome. When the RNA was reverse transcribed, random hexamers were used with an input of about 0.45 to 1 ug. TCRdb re-analysed the immunoSEQ multiplex PCR reads in MiXCR, keeping a single row per CDR3 protein. The table has 70,000 or so distinct CDR3 sequences, approximately 94% seen once. Material for sequencing was CD8+ T cells from PBMCs. These receptors were collected from a human donor with multiple sclerosis.

The chain employs TRBV30 and TRBJ1-1; no firm D call. The length of the CDR3 is 12 residues. Trimming took off 0 bases at V and 5 bases at J, with 7 bases between the two ends. CDR1 is GTSNPN, CDR2 SVGIG, per germline (reference sequence). DNA for the CDR3: TGTGCCTGGAGTGTAGGGCCGACTGAAGCTTTCTTT. This encodes CAWSVGPTEAFF.

The chain employs TRBV5-1 and TRBJ1-4, with TRBD1 matching over 9 bases. The CDR3 has 15 amino acids. V dropped 6 bases and J dropped 6; count of bases not matched to a gene: 9. Per germline, CDR1 SGHRS and CDR2 YFSETQ. The DNA for the CDR3 is TGCGCCAGCACTGCTGGGGACAGGGTTGATGAAAAACTGTTTTTT. Translated, it gives CASTAGDRVDEKLFF.

The chain has TRBV6-1 and TRBJ2-7; D is undetermined. Looked up from germline, CDR1 is MNHNS and CDR2 is SASEGT. The length of the CDR3 is 9 residues. V was clipped by 10 bases and J by 8 bases, with 9 bases between them. CDR3 amino acids: CATDFKQYF. CDR3 DNA: TGTGCCACCGACTTTAAGCAGTACTTC.

The V and J genes are TRBV12-3 or TRBV12-4 and TRBJ1-1, with D uncertain. V lost 3 bases and J lost 0, with 8 bases in between. The length of the CDR3 is 14 residues. CDR3 in DNA: TGTGCCAGCAGTTTTACAAGCTTGAACACTGAAGCTTTCTTT. Translated, it gives CASSFTSLNTEAFF.

V is TRBV19 and J is TRBJ2-7, with D possibly matching TRBD1 (6 bases). The V end lost 1 base, the J end lost 5 bases, and 12 bases lay between the germline ends. Germline V CDR1 and CDR2: LNHDA, SQIVND (reference sequence). This CDR3 has 14 residues. As DNA, the CDR3 is TGTGCCAGTAGTATAGGGCCAGGGGCCAACGAGCAGTACTTC. Translating gives CASSIGPGANEQYF. Full variable domain (remainder filled in from reference TRBV19 and TRBJ2-7): DGGITQSPKYLFRKEGQNVTLSCEQNLNHDAMYWYRQDPGQGLRLIYYSQIVNDFQKGDIAEGYSVSREKKESFPLTVTSAQKNPTAFYLCASSIGPGANEQYFGPGTRLTVT.

The chain employs TRBV13 and TRBJ1-2; the D gene is possibly TRBD1 (6 bases). The CDR3 runs 12 residues. CDR1 and CDR2 (germline): PRHDT, FYEKMQ (reference sequence). V lost 8 bases and J lost 7, with 14 bases in between. The CDR3 loop reads CASSRGYGGYTF. The CDR3 coding sequence is TGTGCCAGCTCTAGGGGGTATGGTGGCTACACCTTC.

The chain employs TRBV7-9 and TRBJ1-2; a possible D gene is TRBD1 (5 bases). CDR1 and CDR2 from the germline V gene are SEHNR and FQNEAQ (reference sequence). Trimming shortened V by 1 base and J by 5 bases, and 14 bases separated the two germline ends. The length of the CDR3 is 15 residues. CDR3 sequence (DNA): TGTGCCAGCAGCTTAGAGGGGACTGGCACTTATGGCTACACCTTC. Translation: CASSLEGTGTYGYTF.

V and J are TRBV9 and TRBJ2-3; D is undetermined. Germline CDR1 reads SGDLS; CDR2 reads YYNGEE. This CDR3 comprises 11 residues. V lost 7 bases to trimming and J lost 1 base, with 4 bases between them. The CDR3 loop reads CASQGTDTQYF. The DNA for the CDR3 is TGTGCCAGCCAGGGCACAGATACGCAGTATTTT.

The genes are TRBV19 and TRBJ2-1, with TRBD2 matching 10 bases. The trim removed 0 bases at V and 6 bases at J, leaving 2 bases unmatched. Per the germline V gene, CDR1 is LNHDA and CDR2 is SQIVND (reference sequence). The CDR3 extends over 15 amino acids. The DNA of the CDR3 is TGTGCCAGTAGTATAGATAAGCGGGGGGGCAATGAGCAGTTCTTC. The encoded protein is CASSIDKRGGNEQFF.

The chain recombines TRBV5-1 with TRBJ2-7; 10 nucleotides line up with TRBD2. V was clipped by 2 bases and J by 7 bases; unmatched bases: 9. The germline V gene has CDR1 SGHRS and CDR2 YFSETQ. This CDR3 is 15 amino acids long. DNA for the CDR3: TGCGCCAGCAGCTTCAAAGCGGGAGGGTTGGGGGAGCAGTACTTC. Translated, it gives CASSFKAGGLGEQYF. Full variable domain (outside the CDR3, taken from reference TRBV5-1 and TRBJ2-7): KAGVTQTPRYLIKTRGQQVTLSCSPISGHRSVSWYQQTPGQGLQFLFEYFSETQRNKGNFPGRFSGRQFSNSRSEMNVSTLELGDSALYLCASSFKAGGLGEQYFGPGTRLTVT.

V gene TRBV13 combines with J gene TRBJ1-1; TRBD1 is a possible D gene (6 bases). CDR3 size: 15 residues. CDR1 PRHDT and CDR2 FYEKMQ come from the germline V gene (reference sequence). V lost 5 bases to trimming and J lost 0 bases, with 13 bases between them. The CDR3 region has the DNA TGTGCCAGCAGCCCCGGGGGGCAAATGAACACTGAAGCTTTCTTT. Its translation is CASSPGGQMNTEAFF.

The chain joins TRBV29-1 to TRBJ1-1, with a weak D call TRBD1 (6 bases). CDR1 SQVTM and CDR2 ANQGSEA come from the germline V gene. Trimming removed 6 bases at V and 6 bases at J, with 17 bases between. This CDR3 comprises 13 residues. CDR3 loop: CSVQAGGQAEAFF. The CDR3 DNA is TGCAGCGTCCAAGCGGGGGGCCAGGCTGAAGCTTTCTTT.

This chain links TRBV9 with TRBJ2-7; a weak D match, TRBD1 (5 bases). Per the germline V gene, CDR1 is SGDLS and CDR2 is YYNGEE. The CDR3 sequence is 15 residues long. V was cut by 3 bases and J by 3 bases, with 16 bases left in between. DNA of the CDR3: TGTGCCAGCAGCGAGGGGTCCGGACCGGTCTACGAGCAGTACTTC. This codes for CASSEGSGPVYEQYF. The full variable domain, with the rest looked up from reference TRBV9 and TRBJ2-7, is DSGVTQTPKHLITATGQRVTLRCSPRSGDLSVYWYQQSLDQGLQFLIQYYNGEERAKGNILERFSAQQFPDLHSELNLSSLELGDSALYFCASSEGSGPVYEQYFGPGTRLTVT.

This clonotype turned up a few times. This CDR3 is CASSPDGTYEQYF. CDR3 nucleotide sequence: TGTGCCAGTAGTCCCGACGGTACCTACGAGCAGTACTTC. The chain recombines TRBV19 with TRBJ2-7; D is unclear. Germline V CDR1 and CDR2: LNHDA, SQIVND (reference sequence). The CDR3 contains 13 residues. The V end was cut by 5 bases, the J end by 2 bases, with 10 bases between.

The chain uses TRBV5-6 and TRBJ2-5; D gene ambiguous. V gave up 2 bases and J gave up 0 bases, with 14 bases separating them. The V gene's germline CDR1 is SGHDT and CDR2 YYEEEE. This CDR3 spans 16 amino acids. CDR3 amino acids: CASSLGTVPYQETQYF. CDR3 nucleotide sequence: TGTGCCAGCAGCTTAGGCACTGTTCCGTACCAAGAGACCCAGTACTTC.

This chain connects TRBV5-4 to TRBJ2-1; D unresolved. Germline V gene lookup returns CDR1 SGHNT and CDR2 YYREEE (reference sequence). V dropped 4 bases and J dropped 0 bases, with 11 bases sitting between them. CDR3 size: 15 residues. The CDR3 bases are TGTGCCAGCAGCGCGTTCAGGAGCTCCTACAATGAGCAGTTCTTC. This encodes CASSAFRSSYNEQFF.

The rearrangement uses TRBV19 and TRBJ2-1; 9 bases match TRBD1. V shed 8 bases and J 5 bases; nucleotides not matched to a gene: 4. The V gene's germline CDR1 is LNHDA and CDR2 SQIVND (reference sequence). The CDR3 consists of 13 residues. The CDR3 region is CASAGQGNNEQFF. The CDR3 bases are TGTGCCAGTGCGGGACAGGGAAACAATGAGCAGTTCTTC.

This rearrangement joins TRBV12-3 or TRBV12-4 to TRBJ1-2; no clear D. Trimming pared 2 bases from V and 5 bases from J, leaving 9 bases between. The CDR3 contains 13 residues. DNA for the CDR3: TGTGCCAGCAGTTTAAGCAGGTCTTATGGCTACACCTTC. It is translated as CASSLSRSYGYTF.

This clonotype showed up just a few times. The chain has TRBV27 and TRBJ1-5; tentatively, D is TRBD1 (5 bases). Trimming took off 11 bases at V and 7 bases at J, with 12 bases between the two ends. The length of the CDR3 is 11 residues. Germline CDR1 and CDR2: MNHEY and SMNVEV (reference sequence). CDR3 sequence: CASGGRQPQHF. In nucleotides, the CDR3 is TGTGCCTCGGGGGGACGACAGCCCCAGCATTTT.

The rearrangement joins TRBV14 to TRBJ2-7; 11 bases align to TRBD2. From germline, CDR1 is SGHDN and CDR2 FVKESK. The CDR3 loop spans 16 amino acids. J gave up 1 base and V 2 bases, and 4 bases lay outside the gene matches. The CDR3 bases are TGTGCCAGCAGCCAATCGGGACTAGCGGTGTCCTACGAGCAGTACTTC. Translated, it gives CASSQSGLAVSYEQYF.